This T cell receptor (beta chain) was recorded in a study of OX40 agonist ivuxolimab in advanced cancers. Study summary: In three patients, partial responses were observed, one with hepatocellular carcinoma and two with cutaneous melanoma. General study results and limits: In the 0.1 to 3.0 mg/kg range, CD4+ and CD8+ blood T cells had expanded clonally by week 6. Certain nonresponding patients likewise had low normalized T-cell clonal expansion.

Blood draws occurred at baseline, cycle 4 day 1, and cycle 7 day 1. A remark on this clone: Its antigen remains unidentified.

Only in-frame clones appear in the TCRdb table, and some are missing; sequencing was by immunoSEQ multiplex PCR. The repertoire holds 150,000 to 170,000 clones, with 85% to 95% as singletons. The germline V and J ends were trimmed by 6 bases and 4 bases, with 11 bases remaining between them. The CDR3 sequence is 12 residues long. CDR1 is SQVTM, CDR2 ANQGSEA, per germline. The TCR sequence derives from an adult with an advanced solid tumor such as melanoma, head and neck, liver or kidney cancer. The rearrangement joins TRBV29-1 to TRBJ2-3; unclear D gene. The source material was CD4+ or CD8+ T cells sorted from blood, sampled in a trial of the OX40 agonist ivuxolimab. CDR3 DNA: TGCAGCGTGGGTCCGGGCCCAGATACGCAGTATTTT. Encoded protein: CSVGPGPDTQYF.